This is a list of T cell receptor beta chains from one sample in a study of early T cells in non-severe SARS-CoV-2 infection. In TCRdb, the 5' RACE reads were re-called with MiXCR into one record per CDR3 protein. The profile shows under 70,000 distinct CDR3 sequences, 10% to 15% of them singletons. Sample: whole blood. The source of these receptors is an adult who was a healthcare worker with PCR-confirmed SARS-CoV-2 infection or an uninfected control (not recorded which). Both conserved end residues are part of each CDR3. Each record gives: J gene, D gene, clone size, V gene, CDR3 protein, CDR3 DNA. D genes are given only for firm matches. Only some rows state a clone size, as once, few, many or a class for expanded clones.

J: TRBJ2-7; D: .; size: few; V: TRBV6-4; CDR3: CASSDSTSSYEQYF; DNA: TGTGCCAGCAGTGACTCGACGAGCTCCTACGAGCAGTACTTC
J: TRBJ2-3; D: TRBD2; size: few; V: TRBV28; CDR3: CASRVLAGGPGTDTQYF; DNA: TGTGCCAGCAGAGTTCTAGCGGGGGGGCCTGGCACAGATACGCAGTATTTT
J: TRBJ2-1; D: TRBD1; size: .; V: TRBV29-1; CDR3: CSLGQRNEQFF; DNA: TGCAGCTTGGGACAGCGCAATGAGCAGTTCTTC
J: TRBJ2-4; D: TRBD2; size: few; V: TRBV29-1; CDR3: CSVSGPGTILKYF; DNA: TGCAGCGTCAGCGGCCCCGGGACTATCCTTAAGTACTTC
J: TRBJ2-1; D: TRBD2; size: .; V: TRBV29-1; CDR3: CSVASGTSALSYNEQFF; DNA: TGCAGCGTTGCCTCCGGGACTAGCGCCTTATCTTACAATGAGCAGTTCTTC
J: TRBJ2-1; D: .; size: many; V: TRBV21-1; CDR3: CASSQTSGQTYNEQFF; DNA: TGTGCCAGCAGCCAGACTAGCGGGCAAACCTACAATGAGCAGTTCTTC
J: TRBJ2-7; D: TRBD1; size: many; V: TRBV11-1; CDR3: CASSPGTGPHEQYF; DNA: TGTGCCAGCAGCCCCGGGACAGGGCCTCACGAGCAGTACTTC
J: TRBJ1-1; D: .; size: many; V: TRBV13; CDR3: CASSLRGTEAFF; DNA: TGTGCCAGCAGCTTAAGAGGGACTGAAGCTTTCTTT
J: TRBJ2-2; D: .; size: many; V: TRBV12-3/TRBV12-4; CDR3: CASIFRSNTGELFF; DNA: TGTGCCAGCATTTTTCGATCGAACACCGGGGAGCTGTTTTTT
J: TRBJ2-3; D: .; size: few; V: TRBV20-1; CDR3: CSAPTPSERTDTQYF; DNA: TGCAGTGCCCCCACTCCTAGCGAACGCACAGATACGCAGTATTTT
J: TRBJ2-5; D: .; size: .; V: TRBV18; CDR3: CASSSGTSQETQYF; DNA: TGTGCCAGCTCATCTGGGACATCCCAAGAGACCCAGTACTTC
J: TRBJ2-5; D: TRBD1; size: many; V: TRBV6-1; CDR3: CASSLQGAGETQYF; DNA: TGTGCCAGCAGTTTACAGGGGGCAGGGGAGACCCAGTACTTC
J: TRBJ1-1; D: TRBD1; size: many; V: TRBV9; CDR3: CASSAPDRGRTEAFF; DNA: TGTGCCAGCAGCGCTCCAGACAGGGGGAGGACTGAAGCTTTCTTT
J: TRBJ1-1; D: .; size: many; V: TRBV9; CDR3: CASSVTPGNTEAFF; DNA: TGTGCCAGCAGCGTAACTCCCGGGAACACTGAAGCTTTCTTT
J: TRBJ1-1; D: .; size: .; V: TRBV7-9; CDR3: CASSLIPGRNTEAFF; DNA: TGTGCCAGCAGCTTAATACCGGGAAGGAACACTGAAGCTTTCTTT
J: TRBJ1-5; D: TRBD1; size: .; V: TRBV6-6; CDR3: CASSYARGYNQPQHF; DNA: TGTGCCAGCAGTTACGCCAGGGGGTACAATCAGCCCCAGCATTTT
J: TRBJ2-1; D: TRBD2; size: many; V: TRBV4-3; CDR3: CASSHPGLAGDEQFF; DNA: TGCGCCAGCAGCCACCCGGGACTAGCGGGAGACGAGCAGTTCTTC
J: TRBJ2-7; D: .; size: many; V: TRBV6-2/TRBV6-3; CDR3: CASSYGILSYEQYF; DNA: TGTGCCAGCAGTTACGGCATTCTCTCCTACGAGCAGTACTTC
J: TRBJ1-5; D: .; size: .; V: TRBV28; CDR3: CASSLIGGSGSNQPQHF; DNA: TGTGCCAGCAGTTTGATAGGGGGGTCGGGGAGCAATCAGCCCCAGCATTTT
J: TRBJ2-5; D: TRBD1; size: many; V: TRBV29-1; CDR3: CSVEPDRGRGETQYF; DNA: TGCAGCGTTGAACCGGACAGGGGACGGGGAGAGACCCAGTACTTC
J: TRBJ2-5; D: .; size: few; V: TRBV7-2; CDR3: CASSSNGLVPETQYF; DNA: TGTGCCAGCAGCTCAAACGGCCTAGTACCAGAGACCCAGTACTTC
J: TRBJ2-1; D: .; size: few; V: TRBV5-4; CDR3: CASSLSGTSYNEQFF; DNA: TGTGCCAGCAGCTTGAGCGGAACCTCCTACAATGAGCAGTTCTTC
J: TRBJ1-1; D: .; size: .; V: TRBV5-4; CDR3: CASREGRENTEAFF; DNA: TGTGCCAGCAGGGAGGGACGGGAGAACACTGAAGCTTTCTTT
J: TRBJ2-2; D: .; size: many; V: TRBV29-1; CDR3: CSVITGGNTGELFF; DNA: TGCAGCGTTATCACAGGAGGGAACACCGGGGAGCTGTTTTTT
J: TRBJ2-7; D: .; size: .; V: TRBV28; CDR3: CAIGGVSSYEQYF; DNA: TGTGCCATCGGGGGTGTCAGCTCCTACGAGCAGTACTTC
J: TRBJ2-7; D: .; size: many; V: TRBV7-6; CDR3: CASSFRDSSYEQYF; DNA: TGTGCCAGCAGCTTCCGGGACTCCTCCTACGAGCAGTACTTC
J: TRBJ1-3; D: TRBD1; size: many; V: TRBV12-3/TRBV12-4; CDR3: CASALEGQGISGNTIYF; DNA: TGTGCCAGCGCGCTGGAGGGACAGGGAATCTCTGGAAACACCATATATTTT
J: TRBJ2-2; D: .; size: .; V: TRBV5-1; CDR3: CASSLAAGGELFF; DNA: TGCGCCAGCAGCTTGGCCGCCGGCGGGGAGCTGTTTTTT
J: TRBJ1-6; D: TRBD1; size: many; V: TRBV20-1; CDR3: CSARDGGTGRNSPLHF; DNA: TGCAGTGCTAGAGATGGGGGGACAGGGCGAAATTCACCCCTCCACTTT
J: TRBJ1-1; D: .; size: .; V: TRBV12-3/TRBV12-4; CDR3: CGTVRGGGLGEAFF; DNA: TGTGGGACGGTCCGGGGGGGAGGTCTGGGTGAAGCTTTCTTT
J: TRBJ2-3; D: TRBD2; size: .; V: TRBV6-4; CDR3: CASKQLAGGTDTQYF; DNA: TGTGCCAGCAAGCAACTAGCGGGGGGAACAGATACGCAGTATTTT
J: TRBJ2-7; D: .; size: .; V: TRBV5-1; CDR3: CASSSKSYEQYF; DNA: TGCGCCAGCAGCTCTAAGTCCTACGAGCAGTACTTC
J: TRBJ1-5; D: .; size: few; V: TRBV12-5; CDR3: CASASGRRVPQPQHF; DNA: TGTGCTAGTGCCTCGGGACGGCGAGTACCCCAGCCCCAGCATTTT
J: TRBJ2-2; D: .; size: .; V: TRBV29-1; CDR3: CSVLLGGLELFF; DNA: TGCAGCGTCCTACTTGGGGGGTTGGAGCTGTTTTTT
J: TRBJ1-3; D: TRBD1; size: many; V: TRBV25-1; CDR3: CASSEFETGTNTIYF; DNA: TGTGCCAGCAGTGAATTTGAGACAGGGACAAACACCATATATTTT
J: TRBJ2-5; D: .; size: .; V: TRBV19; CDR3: CASSTPTGETQYF; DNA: TGTGCCAGTAGTACACCCACGGGGGAGACCCAGTACTTC
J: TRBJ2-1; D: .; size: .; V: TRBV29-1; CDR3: CSVRRYNEQFF; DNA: TGCAGCGTTCGACGATACAATGAGCAGTTCTTC
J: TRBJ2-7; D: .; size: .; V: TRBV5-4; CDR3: CASRSTSSYEQYF; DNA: TGTGCCAGCAGATCAACAAGTTCCTACGAGCAGTACTTC
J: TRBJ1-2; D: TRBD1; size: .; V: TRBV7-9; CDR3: CASSLAEQGALYGYTF; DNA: TGTGCCAGCAGCTTAGCGGAGCAGGGGGCGTTGTATGGCTACACCTTC
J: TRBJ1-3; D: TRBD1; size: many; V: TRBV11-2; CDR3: CASSWKTGDGNTIYF; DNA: TGTGCCAGCAGCTGGAAAACAGGGGACGGAAACACCATATATTTT
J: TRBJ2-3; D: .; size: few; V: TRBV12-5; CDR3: CASGLGDRTDTQYF; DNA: TGTGCTAGTGGCCTAGGGGATCGCACAGATACGCAGTATTTT
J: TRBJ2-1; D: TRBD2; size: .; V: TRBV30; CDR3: CAWSSASGSSVRNEQFF; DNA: TGTGCCTGGAGTAGCGCTAGCGGGAGCTCGGTTAGGAATGAGCAGTTCTTC
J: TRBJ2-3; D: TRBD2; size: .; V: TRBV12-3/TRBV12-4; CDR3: CASSLRPGLAGRTDTQYF; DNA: TGTGCCAGCAGTTTACGCCCCGGGCTAGCGGGGCGCACAGATACGCAGTATTTT
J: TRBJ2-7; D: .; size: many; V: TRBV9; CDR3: CASSVGIGWGQYEQYF; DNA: TGTGCCAGCAGCGTAGGAATTGGATGGGGGCAATACGAGCAGTACTTC
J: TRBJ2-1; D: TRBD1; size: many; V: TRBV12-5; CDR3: CASGQGQLSNEQFF; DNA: TGTGCTAGTGGCCAGGGACAGTTGAGCAATGAGCAGTTCTTC
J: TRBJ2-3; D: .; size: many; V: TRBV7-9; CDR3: CASSFLTDTQYF; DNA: TGTGCCAGCAGCTTTTTGACAGATACGCAGTATTTT
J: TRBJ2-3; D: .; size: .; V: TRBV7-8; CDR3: CASSLNQGLITDTQYF; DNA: TGTGCCAGCAGCTTAAATCAGGGGCTCATCACAGATACGCAGTATTTT
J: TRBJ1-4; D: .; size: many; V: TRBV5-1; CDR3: CASSRSIQDSGLFF; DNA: TGCGCCAGCAGTCGATCAATACAGGACAGTGGGCTGTTTTTT